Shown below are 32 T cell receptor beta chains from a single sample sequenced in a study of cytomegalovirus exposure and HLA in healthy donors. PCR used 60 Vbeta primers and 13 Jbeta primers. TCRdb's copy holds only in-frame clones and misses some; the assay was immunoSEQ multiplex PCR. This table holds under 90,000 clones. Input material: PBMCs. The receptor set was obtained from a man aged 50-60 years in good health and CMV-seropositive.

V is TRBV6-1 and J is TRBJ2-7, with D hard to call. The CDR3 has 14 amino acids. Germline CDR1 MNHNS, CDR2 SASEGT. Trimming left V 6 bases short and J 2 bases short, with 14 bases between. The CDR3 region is CASRSVAAAYEQYV. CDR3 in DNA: TGTGCCAGCAGGAGTGTGGCGGCCGCCTACGAGCAGTACGTC.

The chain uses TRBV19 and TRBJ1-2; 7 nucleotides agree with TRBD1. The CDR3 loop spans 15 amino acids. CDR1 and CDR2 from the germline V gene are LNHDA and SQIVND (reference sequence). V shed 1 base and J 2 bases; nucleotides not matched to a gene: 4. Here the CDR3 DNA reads TGTGCCAGTAGTATAGGTGACAGGGTGAACTATGGCTACACCTTC. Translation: CASSIGDRVNYGYTF.

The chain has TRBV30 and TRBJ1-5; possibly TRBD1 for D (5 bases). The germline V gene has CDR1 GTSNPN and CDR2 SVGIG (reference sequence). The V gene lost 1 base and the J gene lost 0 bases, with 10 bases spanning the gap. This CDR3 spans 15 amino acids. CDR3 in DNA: TGTGCCTGGAGTGAAGGGGATTATAGCAATCAGCCCCAGCATTTT. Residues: CAWSEGDYSNQPQHF.

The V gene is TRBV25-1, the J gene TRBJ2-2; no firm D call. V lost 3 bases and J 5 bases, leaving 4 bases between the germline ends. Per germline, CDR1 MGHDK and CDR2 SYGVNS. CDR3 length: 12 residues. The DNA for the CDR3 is TGTGCCAGCAGTGATCAGACCGGGGAGCTGTTTTTT. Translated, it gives CASSDQTGELFF. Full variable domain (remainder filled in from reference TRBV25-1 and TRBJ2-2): EADIYQTPRYLVIGTGKKITLECSQTMGHDKMYWYQQDPGMELHLIHYSYGVNSTEKGDLSSESTVSRIRTEHFPLTLESARPSHTSQYLCASSDQTGELFFGEGSRLTVL.

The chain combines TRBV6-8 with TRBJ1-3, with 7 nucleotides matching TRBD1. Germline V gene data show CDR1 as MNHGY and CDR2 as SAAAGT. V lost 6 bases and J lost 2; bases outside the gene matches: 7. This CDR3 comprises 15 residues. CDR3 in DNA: TGTGCCAGCAGCAAACAGACAGGGACTGGAAACACCATATATTTT. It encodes CASSKQTGTGNTIYF.

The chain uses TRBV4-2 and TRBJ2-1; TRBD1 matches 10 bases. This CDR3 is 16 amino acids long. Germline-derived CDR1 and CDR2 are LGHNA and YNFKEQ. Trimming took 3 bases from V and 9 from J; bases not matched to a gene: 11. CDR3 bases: TGTGCCAGCAGCCAGGTGGACCCGGGACAGGGGACTGAGCAGTTCTTC. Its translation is CASSQVDPGQGTEQFF.

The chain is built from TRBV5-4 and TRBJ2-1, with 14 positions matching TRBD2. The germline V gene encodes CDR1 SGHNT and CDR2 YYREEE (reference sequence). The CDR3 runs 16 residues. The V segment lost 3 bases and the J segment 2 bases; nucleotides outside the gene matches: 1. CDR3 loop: CASSSGLAGAYNEQFF. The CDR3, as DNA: TGTGCCAGCAGCTCGGGACTAGCGGGGGCCTACAATGAGCAGTTCTTC.

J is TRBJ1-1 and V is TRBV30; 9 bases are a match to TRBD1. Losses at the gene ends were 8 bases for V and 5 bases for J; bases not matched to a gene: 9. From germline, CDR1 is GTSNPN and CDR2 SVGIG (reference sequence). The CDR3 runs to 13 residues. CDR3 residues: CASPGQGSTEAFF. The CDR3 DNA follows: TGTGCCAGTCCGGGACAGGGATCGACTGAAGCTTTCTTT.

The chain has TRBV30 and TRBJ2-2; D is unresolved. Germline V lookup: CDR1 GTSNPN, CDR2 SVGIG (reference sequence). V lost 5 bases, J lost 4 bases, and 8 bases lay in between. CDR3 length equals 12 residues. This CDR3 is CAWVTLTGELFF. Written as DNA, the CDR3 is TGTGCCTGGGTTACTCTCACCGGGGAGCTGTTTTTT. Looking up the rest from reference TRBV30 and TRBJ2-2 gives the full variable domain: SQTIHQWPATLVQPVGSPLSLECTVEGTSNPNLYWYRQAAGRGLQLLFYSVGIGQISSEVPQNLSASRPQDRQFILSSKKLLLSDSGFYLCAWVTLTGELFFGEGSRLTVL.

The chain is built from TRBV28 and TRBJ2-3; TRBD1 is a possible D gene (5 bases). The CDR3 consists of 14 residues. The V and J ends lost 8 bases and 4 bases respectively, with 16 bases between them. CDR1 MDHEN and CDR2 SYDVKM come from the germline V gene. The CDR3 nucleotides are TGTGCCAGCGCAGGGCCAGGCGACGCAGATACGCAGTATTTT. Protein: CASAGPGDADTQYF.

CDR3 in DNA: TGCGCCAGCAGCCCCGGAATCGGGGACAGGGGGTATTTTGAGCAGTTCTTC. Translating gives CASSPGIGDRGYFEQFF. This chain connects TRBV4-1 to TRBJ2-1; 11 bases are a match to TRBD1. Unmatched junction bases numbered 14, after V lost 4 bases and J lost 9 bases. The CDR3 is made up of 17 amino acids. Germline V gives CDR1 MGHRA, CDR2 YSYEKL.

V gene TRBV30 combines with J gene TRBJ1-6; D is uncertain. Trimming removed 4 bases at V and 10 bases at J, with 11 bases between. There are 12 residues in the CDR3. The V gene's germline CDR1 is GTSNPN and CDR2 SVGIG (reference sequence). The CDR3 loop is CAWTRIGSPLHF. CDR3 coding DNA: TGTGCCTGGACCAGAATCGGGTCACCCCTCCACTTT.

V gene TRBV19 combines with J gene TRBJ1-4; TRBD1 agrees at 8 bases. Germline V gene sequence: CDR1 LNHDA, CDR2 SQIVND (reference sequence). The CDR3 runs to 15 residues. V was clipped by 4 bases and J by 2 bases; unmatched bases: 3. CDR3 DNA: TGTGCCAGTAGTAGGAACAGGGGGACTAATGAAAAACTGTTTTTT. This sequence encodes CASSRNRGTNEKLFF.

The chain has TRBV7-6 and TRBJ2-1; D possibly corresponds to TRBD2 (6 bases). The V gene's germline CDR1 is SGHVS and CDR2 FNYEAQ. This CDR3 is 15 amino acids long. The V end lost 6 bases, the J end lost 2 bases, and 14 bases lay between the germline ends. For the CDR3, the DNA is TGTGCCAGCAGTTCCCTATCGGGAGCCTACAATGAGCAGTTCTTC. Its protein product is CASSSLSGAYNEQFF.

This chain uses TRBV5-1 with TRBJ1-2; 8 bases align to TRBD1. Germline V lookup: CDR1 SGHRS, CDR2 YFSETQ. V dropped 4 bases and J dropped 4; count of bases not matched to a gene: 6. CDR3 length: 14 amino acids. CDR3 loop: CASSTGQGLYGYTF. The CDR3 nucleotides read TGCGCCAGCAGCACTGGACAGGGCCTCTATGGCTACACCTTC.

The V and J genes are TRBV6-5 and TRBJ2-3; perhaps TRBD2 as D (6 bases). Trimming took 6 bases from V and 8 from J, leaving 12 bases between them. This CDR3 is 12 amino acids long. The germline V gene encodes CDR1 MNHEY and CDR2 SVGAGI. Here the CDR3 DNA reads TGTGCCAGCAGCCATAGGGGAGGTACGCAGTATTTT. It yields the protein CASSHRGGTQYF.

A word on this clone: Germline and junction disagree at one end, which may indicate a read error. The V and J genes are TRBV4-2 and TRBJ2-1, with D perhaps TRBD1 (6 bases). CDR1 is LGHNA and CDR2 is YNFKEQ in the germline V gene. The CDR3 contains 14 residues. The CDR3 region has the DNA TGTGCCAGCAGCCAAGAGGGGACATACAAAGAGCAGTTCTTC. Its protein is CASSQEGTYKEQFF.

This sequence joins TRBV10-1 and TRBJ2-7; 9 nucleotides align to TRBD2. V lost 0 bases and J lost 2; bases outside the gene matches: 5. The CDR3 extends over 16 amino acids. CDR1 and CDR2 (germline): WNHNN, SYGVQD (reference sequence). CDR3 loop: CASSESRGRATYEQYF. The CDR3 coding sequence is TGCGCCAGCAGTGAGTCCCGCGGGAGGGCAACCTACGAGCAGTACTTC.

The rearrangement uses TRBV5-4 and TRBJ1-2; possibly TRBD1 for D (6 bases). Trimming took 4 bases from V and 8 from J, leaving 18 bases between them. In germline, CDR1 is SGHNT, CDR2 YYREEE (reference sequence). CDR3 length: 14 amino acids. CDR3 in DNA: TGTGCCAGCAGCCCTCGCAGGACAGCGGGGGGCTACACCTTC. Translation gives CASSPRRTAGGYTF. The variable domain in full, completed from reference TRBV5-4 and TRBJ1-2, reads ETGVTQSPTHLIKTRGQQVTLRCSSQSGHNTVSWYQQALGQGPQFIFQYYREEENGRGNFPPRFSGLQFPNYSSELNVNALELDDSALYLCASSPRRTAGGYTFGSGTRLTVV.

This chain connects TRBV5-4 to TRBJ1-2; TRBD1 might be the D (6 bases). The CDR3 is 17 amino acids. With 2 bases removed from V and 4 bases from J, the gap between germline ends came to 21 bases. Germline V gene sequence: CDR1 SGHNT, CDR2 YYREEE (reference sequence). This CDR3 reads CASSFVGNRDTVYGYTF. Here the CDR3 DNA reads TGTGCCAGCAGCTTTGTGGGGAACCGGGACACCGTCTATGGCTACACCTTC.

CDR3 sequence reads: CASAYKGVSYEQYF. CDR3 nucleotides: TGTGCCAGCGCTTATAAGGGGGTCTCCTACGAGCAGTACTTC. The chain combines TRBV7-2 with TRBJ2-7; perhaps TRBD1 as D (6 bases). This CDR3 comprises 14 residues. V lost 8 bases to trimming and J lost 0 bases, with 14 bases between them. Germline loops: CDR1 SGHTA, CDR2 FQGNSA.

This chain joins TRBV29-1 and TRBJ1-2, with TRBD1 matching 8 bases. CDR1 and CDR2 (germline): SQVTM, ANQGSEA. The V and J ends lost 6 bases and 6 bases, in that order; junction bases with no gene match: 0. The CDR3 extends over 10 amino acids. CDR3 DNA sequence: TGCAGCGTGGACAGGGATGGCTACACCTTC. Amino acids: CSVDRDGYTF.

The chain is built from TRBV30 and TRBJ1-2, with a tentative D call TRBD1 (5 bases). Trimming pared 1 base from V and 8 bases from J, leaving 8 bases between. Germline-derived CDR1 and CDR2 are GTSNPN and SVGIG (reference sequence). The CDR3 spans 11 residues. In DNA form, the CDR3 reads TGTGCCTGGAGTGGAAGGGGCGGCTACACCTTC. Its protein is CAWSGRGGYTF.

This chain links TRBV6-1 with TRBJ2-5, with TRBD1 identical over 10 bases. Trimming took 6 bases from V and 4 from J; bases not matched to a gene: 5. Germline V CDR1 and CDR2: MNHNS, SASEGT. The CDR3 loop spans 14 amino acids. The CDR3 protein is CASRMTGGLETQYF. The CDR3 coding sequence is TGTGCCAGCAGAATGACAGGGGGCTTAGAGACCCAGTACTTC.

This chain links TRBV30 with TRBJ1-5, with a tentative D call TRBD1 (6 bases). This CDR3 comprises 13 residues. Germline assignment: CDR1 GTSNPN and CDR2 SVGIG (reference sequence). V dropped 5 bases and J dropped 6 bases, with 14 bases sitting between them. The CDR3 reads CAWGTTGIQPQHF. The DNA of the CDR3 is TGTGCCTGGGGGACCACAGGGATTCAGCCCCAGCATTTT.

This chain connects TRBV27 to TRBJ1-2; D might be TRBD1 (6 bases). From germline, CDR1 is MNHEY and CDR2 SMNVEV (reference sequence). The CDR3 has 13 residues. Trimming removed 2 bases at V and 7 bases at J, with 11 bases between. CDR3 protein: CASSLNRATGYTF. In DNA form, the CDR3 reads TGTGCCAGCAGTTTAAACAGGGCGACTGGCTACACCTTC.

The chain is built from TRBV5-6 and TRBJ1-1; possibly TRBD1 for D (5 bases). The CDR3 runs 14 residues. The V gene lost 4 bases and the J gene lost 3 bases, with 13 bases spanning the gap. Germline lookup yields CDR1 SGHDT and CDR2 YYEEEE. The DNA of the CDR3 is TGTGCCAGCAGCGCTCTAGGGGCGGACACTGAAGCTTTCTTT. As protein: CASSALGADTEAFF.

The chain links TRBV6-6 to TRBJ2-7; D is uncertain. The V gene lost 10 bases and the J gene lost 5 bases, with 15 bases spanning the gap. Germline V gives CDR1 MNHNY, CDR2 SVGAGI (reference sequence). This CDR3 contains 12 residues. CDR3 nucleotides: TGTGCCACCGCCGTGGGCATACACGAGCAGTACTTC. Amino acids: CATAVGIHEQYF.

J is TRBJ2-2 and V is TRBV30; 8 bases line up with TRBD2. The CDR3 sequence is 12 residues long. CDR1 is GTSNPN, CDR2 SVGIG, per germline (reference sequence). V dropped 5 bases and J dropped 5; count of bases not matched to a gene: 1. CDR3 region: CAWPGGTGELFF. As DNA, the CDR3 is TGTGCCTGGCCGGGAGGGACCGGGGAGCTGTTTTTT.

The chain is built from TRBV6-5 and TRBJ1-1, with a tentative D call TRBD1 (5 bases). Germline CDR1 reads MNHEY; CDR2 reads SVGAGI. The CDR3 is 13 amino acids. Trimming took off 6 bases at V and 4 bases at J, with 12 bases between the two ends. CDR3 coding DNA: TGTGCCAGCAGCGCTTTTCAGGGCACTGAAGCTTTCTTT. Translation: CASSAFQGTEAFF.

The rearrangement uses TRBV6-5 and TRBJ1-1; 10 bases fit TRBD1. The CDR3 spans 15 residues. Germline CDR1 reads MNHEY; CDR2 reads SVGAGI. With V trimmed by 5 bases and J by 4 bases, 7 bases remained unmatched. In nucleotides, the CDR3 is TGTGCCAGCAGTCCCCCCCGGACAGGGGGCACTGAAGCTTTCTTT. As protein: CASSPPRTGGTEAFF.

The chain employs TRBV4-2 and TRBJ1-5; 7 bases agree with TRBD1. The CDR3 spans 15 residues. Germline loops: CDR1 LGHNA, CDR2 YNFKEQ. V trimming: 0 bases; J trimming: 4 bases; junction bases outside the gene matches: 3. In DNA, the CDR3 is TGTGCCAGCAGCCAAGATGCCAGGGGGAATCAGCCCCAGCATTTT. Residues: CASSQDARGNQPQHF.